This entry lists 11 T cell receptor beta chains sequenced from one sample in a study of vaccination and CD4 T cells after COVID-19. No cognate antigen is known for these TCRs. Treatment meaning: roughly ten-day PBMC culture with coronavirus spike peptide pools or control peptides (ViraFEST assay). Sequence data for DNA of cultured CD4+ T cells were generated by the Oncomine TCR Beta short-read assay. Each CDR3 protein is one row after TCRdb ran MiXCR on the PCR reads. Of just over 20,000 distinct CDR3 sequences listed, about three quarters are singletons. The specimen sequenced was CD4+ T cells from blood, cultured in vitro. These receptors all stem from a human donor who had recovered from COVID-19.

The chain is built from TRBV18 and TRBJ1-1, with D hard to call. V was shortened by 2 bases and J by 1 base, with 8 bases between the two germline ends. CDR1 and CDR2 (germline): KGHSH, LQKENI. The CDR3 extends over 14 amino acids. The DNA of the CDR3 is TGTGCCAGCTCACCATCAGCAAGGAACACTGAAGCTTTCTTT. This encodes CASSPSARNTEAFF.

This clonotype was counted between two and nine times. The V gene is TRBV6-5, the J gene TRBJ1-6; D is unresolved. The CDR3 contains 12 residues. Germline V CDR1 and CDR2: MNHEY, SVGAGI. V dropped 2 bases and J dropped 7 bases, with 3 bases sitting between them. CDR3 sequence (DNA): TGTGCCAGCAGTTACCTGAATTCACCCCTCCACTTT. Residues: CASSYLNSPLHF.

The gene calls are TRBV15 and TRBJ2-3, with 12 bases matching TRBD2. The CDR3 is made up of 15 amino acids. V lost 2 bases to trimming and J lost 4 bases; unmatched junction nucleotides: 1. Per the germline V gene, CDR1 is LNHNV and CDR2 is YYDKDF (reference sequence). CDR3 amino acids: CATSRLAGGSDTQYF. The CDR3 DNA reads as TGTGCCACCAGCAGACTAGCGGGAGGGTCAGATACGCAGTATTTT.

This chain joins TRBV5-1 and TRBJ1-2; D ambiguous. Trimming removed 3 bases at V and 8 bases at J, with 17 bases between. CDR1 is SGHRS, CDR2 YFSETQ, per germline. CDR3 length equals 14 residues. The CDR3 bases are TGCGCCAGCAGCTCAAACATTTTGAGGTGGGGCTACACCTTC. Translated, it gives CASSSNILRWGYTF.

This chain uses TRBV5-1 with TRBJ1-5; weak D call: TRBD1 (5 bases). The CDR3 runs 15 residues. Germline values: CDR1 SGHRS, CDR2 YFSETQ. Deletions cut 0 bases from V and 6 bases from J, with 13 bases between. CDR3 protein: CASSLGQGNGQPQHF. The DNA of the CDR3 is TGCGCCAGCAGCTTGGGGCAGGGTAATGGTCAGCCCCAGCATTTT.

This chain links TRBV7-3 with TRBJ2-1, with D perhaps matching TRBD1 or TRBD2 (5 bases each). The CDR3 runs 16 residues. Germline V gene lookup returns CDR1 SGHTA and CDR2 FQGTGA. Trimming took off 0 bases at V and 2 bases at J, with 11 bases between the two ends. DNA of the CDR3: TGTGCCAGCAGCTTAACAGGCCAGGGAGCCTACAATGAGCAGTTCTTC. Its translation is CASSLTGQGAYNEQFF.

This sequence joins TRBV7-9 and TRBJ2-7; D gene unclear. V was clipped by 0 bases and J by 7 bases, with 4 bases between them. Germline lookup yields CDR1 SEHNR and CDR2 FQNEAQ (reference sequence). The CDR3 is 11 residues long. The CDR3 spells CASSLAREQYF. In DNA, the CDR3 is TGTGCCAGCAGCTTAGCGCGGGAGCAGTACTTC.

The sample holds a few counts of this clonotype. The chain is built from TRBV30 and TRBJ1-5, with TRBD1 matching 8 bases. Germline CDR1 GTSNPN, CDR2 SVGIG (reference sequence). The CDR3 runs 13 residues. V gave up 4 bases and J gave up 6 bases; unmatched junction bases: 5. The CDR3 nucleotides read TGTGCCTGGACAGGGGGCAGGGGTCAGCCCCAGCATTTT. Its translation: CAWTGGRGQPQHF.

This chain's CDR3 is CASSLGGGIQETQYF. The CDR3 bases are TGTGCCAGCAGCTTAGGGGGGGGGATCCAAGAGACCCAGTACTTC. The chain couples TRBV7-2 to TRBJ2-5; 7 bases map to TRBD2. This CDR3 is built from 15 residues. Trimming took 1 base from V and 1 from J; bases not matched to a gene: 3. Germline V gives CDR1 SGHTA, CDR2 FQGNSA.

This chain links TRBV20-1 with TRBJ1-5; TRBD1 agrees at 7 bases. Germline values: CDR1 DFQATT, CDR2 SNEGSKA (reference sequence). After removal of 3 bases from V and 2 bases from J, the junction contained 16 bases not matched to a gene. The CDR3 contains 18 residues. The CDR3 DNA reads TGCAGTGCTAGGAGTCCGGGACAGAAGTCTGGTCGCAATCAGCCCCAGCATTTT. Amino acid sequence: CSARSPGQKSGRNQPQHF.

The rearrangement joins TRBV28 to TRBJ1-2; 7 positions agree with TRBD1. Looked up from germline, CDR1 is MDHEN and CDR2 is SYDVKM. This CDR3 comprises 14 residues. V was pared by 5 bases and J by 7 bases, with 10 bases of the junction left unmatched. The CDR3, as DNA: TGTGCCAGCAGTGGCGACAGGGAATTGAGTGGCTACACCTTC. Amino acid sequence: CASSGDRELSGYTF.